Listed below are T cell receptor beta chains from one sample, sequenced in a study of regulatory T cells in long-lasting Graves disease. TCRdb ran MiXCR on the multiplex PCR reads and lists one entry per CDR3 protein. Of about 240,000 distinct CDR3 sequences in the sample, around 20% were seen once. Sequencing used peripheral blood mononuclear cells (PBMCs), obtained at new diagnosis, from a patient treated with antithyroid drugs. These receptors were collected from a female donor with Graves disease. The CDR3 runs from the conserved cysteine through the conserved F or W. D genes are given only for firm matches. Only some rows state a clone size, as once, few, many or a class for expanded clones.

-,TRBV7-2,16,-,TRBJ1-3,CASSLGGGGRGNTIYF,TGTGCCAGCAGCTTGGGAGGAGGGGGAAGAGGAAACACCATATATTTT
TRBD1,TRBV12-3/TRBV12-4,13,many,TRBJ2-1,CASSRDRVDEQFF,TGTGCCAGCAGCCGCGACAGGGTCGATGAGCAGTTCTTC
TRBD1,TRBV12-3/TRBV12-4,14,many,TRBJ1-2,CASTPSTGGRGYTF,TGTGCCAGCACCCCCAGTACAGGGGGTCGTGGCTACACCTTC
-,TRBV11-2,14,many,TRBJ2-3,CASSQLASTDTQYF,TGCGCCAGCAGCCAGCTTGCAAGCACAGATACGCAGTATTTT
TRBD1,TRBV13,14,few,TRBJ1-1,CASSLRQGDAEAFF,TGTGCCAGCAGCTTAAGACAGGGAGACGCTGAAGCTTTCTTT
-,TRBV11-2,12,many,TRBJ2-7,CASSSGDFVQYF,TGTGCCAGCAGCTCGGGTGACTTTGTGCAGTACTTC
TRBD1,TRBV7-7,16,many,TRBJ2-5,CASSSGQGTFGETQYF,TGTGCCAGCAGCTCGGGACAGGGAACGTTTGGAGAGACCCAGTACTTC
-,TRBV7-3,13,many,TRBJ2-5,CASSVMTQETQYF,TGTGCCAGCAGCGTCATGACCCAAGAGACCCAGTACTTC
-,TRBV29-1,12,many,TRBJ2-6,CSVASGANVLTF,TGCAGCGTTGCCTCTGGGGCCAACGTCCTGACTTTC
TRBD2,TRBV2,14,many,TRBJ2-2,CASEAGGDTGELFF,TGTGCCAGCGAGGCGGGAGGTGACACCGGGGAGCTGTTTTTT
TRBD1,TRBV6-2/TRBV6-3,14,many,TRBJ1-2,CASSRQGSGYGYTF,TGTGCCAGCAGTCGACAGGGGTCCGGATATGGCTACACCTTC
-,TRBV14,14,many,TRBJ2-3,CASSRNLRGDTQYF,TGTGCCAGCAGCCGAAACCTACGGGGGGATACGCAGTATTTT
TRBD1,TRBV7-2,15,-,TRBJ2-7,CASSLADDRVYEQYF,TGTGCCAGCAGCTTAGCCGATGACAGGGTATACGAGCAGTACTTC
-,TRBV2,13,many,TRBJ2-7,CASSPGWIYEQYF,TGTGCCAGCAGCCCCGGGTGGATCTACGAGCAGTACTTC
-,TRBV7-2,12,many,TRBJ2-7,CASSFIQREQYF,TGTGCCAGCAGCTTTATACAGCGCGAGCAGTACTTC
TRBD2,TRBV6-5,16,many,TRBJ2-5,CASSYERTRRTETQYF,TGTGCCAGCAGTTACGAGAGGACTAGGCGGACAGAGACCCAGTACTTC
-,TRBV4-2,14,few,TRBJ1-2,CASNQDWGGVGYTF,TGTGCCAGCAACCAAGATTGGGGGGGCGTCGGCTACACCTTC
-,TRBV7-2,14,many,TRBJ2-2,CASSLIGYTGELFF,TGTGCCAGCAGCTTAATCGGCTACACCGGGGAGCTGTTTTTT